This TCR beta chain was captured by sequencing in a study of blood T cell repertoires in COVID-19. Study-wide context: Samples of COVID-19 (acute and convalescent) were obtained from the United States, Italy and Spain. T cells, B-cell-depleted T cells, or PBMCs provided the cDNA or gDNA that served as material.

Original handling: From reference gene primer amplification, estimates of nucleated cell counts were derived. TCRdb's copy holds only in-frame clones and misses some; the assay was immunoSEQ multiplex PCR. The V and J calls and the clone size are those of that table, but D and trimming were determined from the DNA. The sample yields 45,000 to 55,000 clones, about 86% seen once. Germline V CDR1 and CDR2: LNHDA, SQIVND (reference sequence). Trimming removed 5 bases from V and 4 bases from J, with 12 bases in between. The CDR3 is 13 amino acids. The receptor was derived from a man aged 65 to 85 with active COVID-19. The V and J genes are TRBV19 and TRBJ2-7, with TRBD1 as a possible D gene (6 bases). Sequences were obtained from peripheral blood. The CDR3 protein is CASSRDILYEQYF. The CDR3 region has the DNA TGTGCCAGTAGTCGGGACATTTTATACGAGCAGTACTTC.